These 27 T cell receptor beta chains were all obtained from the same sample, sequenced in a study of shared T cell receptors in the human thymus. This table comes from immunoSEQ multiplex PCR, and its TCRdb copy is limited to in-frame clones, with some not included. The repertoire holds tens of thousands of clones, about 95% seen once, with roughly 0.033% in the top ten. The sequencing input was thymocytes. The origin of the receptors is a human donor.

The chain couples TRBV6-1 to TRBJ2-7; tentative D call: TRBD1 (6 bases). The V gene's germline CDR1 is MNHNS and CDR2 SASEGT. The CDR3 is 18 residues long. The germline V and J ends were trimmed by 0 bases and 2 bases, with 20 bases remaining between them. DNA for the CDR3: TGTGCCAGCAGTGAAGCAAGGATAACAGGGTTCACCCCCTACGAGCAGTACTTC. Translation gives CASSEARITGFTPYEQYF.

The chain combines TRBV4-2 with TRBJ2-3; maybe TRBD2 (6 bases). Germline V gives CDR1 LGHNA, CDR2 YNFKEQ. With 0 bases removed from V and 8 bases from J, the gap between germline ends came to 12 bases. CDR3 length: 14 amino acids. CDR3 protein: CASSQDGGEVTQYF. CDR3 in DNA: TGTGCCAGCAGCCAAGATGGCGGGGAGGTTACGCAGTATTTT.

The rearrangement links TRBV10-3 to TRBJ2-3; a weak D match, TRBD2 (5 bases). The CDR3 is 14 residues long. Germline values: CDR1 ENHRY, CDR2 SYGVKD. The V end lost 4 bases, the J end lost 4 bases, and 12 bases lay between the germline ends. The CDR3 here is CAISVPEEADTQYF. As DNA, the CDR3 is TGTGCCATCAGTGTGCCCGAGGAGGCAGATACGCAGTATTTT.

V usage is TRBV7-9 and J usage is TRBJ1-2; tentatively, D is TRBD1 (5 bases). CDR1 is SEHNR, CDR2 FQNEAQ, per germline (reference sequence). With 0 bases removed from V and 8 bases from J, the gap between germline ends came to 25 bases. This CDR3 is 18 amino acids long. CDR3: CASSLAGMQGPKGDGYTF. The CDR3 DNA reads TGTGCCAGCAGCTTAGCGGGAATGCAGGGCCCGAAAGGGGACGGCTACACCTTC.

The chain has TRBV7-9 and TRBJ1-6, with TRBD1 identical over 9 bases. The CDR3 runs 16 residues. Germline V gives CDR1 SEHNR, CDR2 FQNEAQ (reference sequence). The J segment lost 12 bases and the V segment lost 5 bases, leaving 14 bases of the junction unmatched. The DNA for the CDR3 is TGTGCCAGCAGCCTGGGACAGGGAGCTTTCTTAGGACCCCTCCACTTT. Translating gives CASSLGQGAFLGPLHF.

V and J are TRBV11-3 and TRBJ1-1, with a weak D call TRBD1 (6 bases). The V gene's germline CDR1 is SGHNT and CDR2 YENEEA. V lost 5 bases and J 6 bases, leaving 13 bases between the germline ends. The CDR3 extends over 13 amino acids. CDR3 nucleotides: TGTGCCAGCAGCCCAGGACAGTCCGCTGAAGCTTTCTTT. Translation gives CASSPGQSAEAFF.

This chain links TRBV4-2 with TRBJ1-2; D gene ambiguous. The V and J ends lost 1 base and 4 bases respectively, with 22 bases between them. The germline gives CDR1 LGHNA, CDR2 YNFKEQ. The CDR3 contains 18 residues. The CDR3 sequence is CASSQVTSNPLDLYGYTF. CDR3 in DNA: TGTGCCAGCAGCCAAGTGACTTCTAACCCCTTGGATCTCTATGGCTACACCTTC.

The CDR3 region is CASSLEGELFF. CDR3 coding DNA: TGTGCCAGCAGCTTAGAAGGGGAGCTGTTTTTT. V gene TRBV5-4 combines with J gene TRBJ2-2, with D unresolved. The V and J ends lost 2 bases and 8 bases respectively, with 4 bases between them. Germline values: CDR1 SGHNT, CDR2 YYREEE (reference sequence). The CDR3 totals 11 residues. The full variable domain, its missing parts supplied by reference TRBV5-4 and TRBJ2-2, is ETGVTQSPTHLIKTRGQQVTLRCSSQSGHNTVSWYQQALGQGPQFIFQYYREEENGRGNFPPRFSGLQFPNYSSELNVNALELDDSALYLCASSLEGELFFGEGSRLTVL.

The J gene is TRBJ1-5, the V gene TRBV4-1; maybe TRBD1 (6 bases). The CDR3 is made up of 21 amino acids. The V end was cut by 0 bases, the J end by 0 bases, with 24 bases between. Germline assignment: CDR1 MGHRA and CDR2 YSYEKL. CDR3 bases: TGCGCCAGCAGCCAAGAAGGGGAATTCGTGGGGGGCTGGGATAGCAATCAGCCCCAGCATTTT. Translation gives CASSQEGEFVGGWDSNQPQHF.

The J gene is TRBJ1-6, the V gene TRBV7-6; TRBD1 aligns across 10 bases. The ends lost 3 bases at V and 7 bases at J; junction bases unmatched: 18. The CDR3 contains 20 residues. Germline CDR1 and CDR2: SGHVS and FNYEAQ. CDR3: CASSFWTGTGDGGVNSPLHF. CDR3 coding DNA: TGTGCCAGCAGCTTCTGGACCGGGACAGGGGATGGTGGGGTGAATTCACCCCTCCACTTT.

V and J are TRBV4-3 and TRBJ2-1; TRBD2 might be the D (6 bases). Trimming took 7 bases from V and 14 from J, leaving 27 bases between them. CDR1 and CDR2 from the germline V gene are LGHNA and YSLEER. The CDR3 is 15 residues long. As DNA, the CDR3 is TGCGCCAGCACCCTCCGGCCGGGACTCGAGGGGAGGAAGTTCTTC. Amino acid sequence: CASTLRPGLEGRKFF.

This clone has only a few counts. This chain connects TRBV7-2 to TRBJ2-5; D not certain. The CDR3 loop spans 17 amino acids. V lost 1 base and J lost 5, with 20 bases in between. Germline values: CDR1 SGHTA, CDR2 FQGNSA. The CDR3 bases are TGTGCCAGCAGCTTAGTAAAGAGTCAGCCCCATAGGGAGACCCAGTACTTC. Its translation: CASSLVKSQPHRETQYF.

This chain joins TRBV9 and TRBJ2-3, with 11 bases matching TRBD2. CDR3 length: 16 residues. The germline V gene encodes CDR1 SGDLS and CDR2 YYNGEE. After removal of 1 base from V and 9 bases from J, the junction contained 10 bases not matched to a gene. CDR3 bases: TGTGCCAGCAGCGTACGGACTAGCGGGCAGTTTGTAACGCAGTATTTT. It encodes CASSVRTSGQFVTQYF.

This clone occurred once. This rearrangement joins TRBV4-2 to TRBJ2-1; D unresolved. V lost 0 bases to trimming and J lost 8 bases, with 14 bases between them. The CDR3 length is 15 residues. CDR1 and CDR2 (germline): LGHNA, YNFKEQ. This CDR3 is CASSQDQGQVHEQFF. In DNA, the CDR3 is TGTGCCAGCAGCCAAGATCAAGGTCAGGTTCATGAGCAGTTCTTC.

The V call is TRBV18, the J call TRBJ1-5; TRBD1 matches 9 bases. V dropped 5 bases and J dropped 9; count of bases not matched to a gene: 14. This CDR3 has 16 residues. Germline CDR1 KGHSH, CDR2 LQKENI. CDR3 protein: CASSTRDRVSGRPQHF. The CDR3 bases are TGTGCCAGCTCAACCCGGGACAGGGTTTCGGGTCGGCCCCAGCATTTT.

The chain has TRBV19 and TRBJ2-5, with 7 positions matching TRBD2. Germline V lookup: CDR1 LNHDA, CDR2 SQIVND (reference sequence). The CDR3 spans 14 residues. The V gene end was trimmed by 9 bases and the J gene end by 2 bases; junction bases not matched to a gene: 9. The CDR3 loop reads CARTRWGGQETQYF. The DNA of the CDR3 is TGTGCCAGAACCCGGTGGGGGGGTCAAGAGACCCAGTACTTC.

The chain couples TRBV2 to TRBJ2-2, with D perhaps matching TRBD1 or TRBD2 (5 bases each). Trimming took off 4 bases at V and 2 bases at J, with 11 bases between the two ends. This CDR3 has 15 residues. Germline V lookup: CDR1 SNHLY, CDR2 FYNNEI. The CDR3 DNA follows: TGTGCCAGCAGTGTATTGGGGACCAACACCGGGGAGCTGTTTTTT. As protein: CASSVLGTNTGELFF.

The chain is built from TRBV7-2 and TRBJ2-4; D is ambiguous. CDR3 length: 16 residues. V lost 1 base and J lost 0, with 10 bases in between. Germline lookup yields CDR1 SGHTA and CDR2 FQGNSA. The CDR3 DNA follows: TGTGCCAGCAGCTTAGGATTAGTTCCAGCCAAAAACATTCAGTACTTC. This encodes CASSLGLVPAKNIQYF.

The rearrangement links TRBV4-2 to TRBJ1-2; no definite D call. With 2 bases removed from V and 3 bases from J, the gap between germline ends came to 25 bases. Germline CDR1 and CDR2: LGHNA and YNFKEQ. The CDR3 runs 19 residues. CDR3 in amino acids: CASSQIGSGRSFRDYGYTF. The CDR3 DNA sequence: TGTGCCAGCAGCCAAATCGGGTCCGGGAGATCCTTTCGAGACTATGGCTACACCTTC.

The chain employs TRBV12-5 and TRBJ2-1, with no clear D. Trimming took off 0 bases at V and 6 bases at J, with 18 bases between the two ends. The CDR3 spans 17 residues. Germline V gene data show CDR1 as LGHNT and CDR2 as FRNRAP. CDR3 in DNA: TGTGCTAGTGGTTTGGTACTCATAGGCTCCGGCTCCAATGAGCAGTTCTTC. This gives the protein CASGLVLIGSGSNEQFF. The full variable domain, with the rest looked up from reference TRBV12-5 and TRBJ2-1, is DARVTQTPRHKVTEMGQEVTMRCQPILGHNTVFWYRQTMMQGLELLAYFRNRAPLDDSGMPKDRFSAEMPDATLATLKIQPSEPRDSAVYFCASGLVLIGSGSNEQFFGPGTRLTVL.

The rearrangement uses TRBV7-2 and TRBJ1-6; no clear D gene. The CDR3 is 17 residues long. The germline V gene has CDR1 SGHTA and CDR2 FQGNSA. V dropped 0 bases and J dropped 5 bases, with 14 bases sitting between them. This CDR3 is CASSLARVGKNNSPLHF. The DNA for the CDR3 is TGTGCCAGCAGCTTAGCGCGTGTAGGGAAGAATAATTCACCCCTCCACTTT.

The chain uses TRBV28 and TRBJ2-1; no clear D gene. The germline V gene has CDR1 MDHEN and CDR2 SYDVKM. CDR3 length equals 11 residues. Trimming shortened V by 5 bases and J by 16 bases, and 15 bases separated the two germline ends. The DNA of the CDR3 is TGTGCCAGCAGTAATGGATATTTGAATTTCTTC. It is translated as CASSNGYLNFF.

The CDR3 here is CASSQDRGLLATNEKLFF. CDR3 nucleotides: TGCGCCAGCAGCCAAGACAGGGGCCTTCTTGCAACTAATGAAAAACTGTTTTTT. The chain joins TRBV4-1 to TRBJ1-4; TRBD1 is a possible D gene (6 bases). The CDR3 sequence is 18 residues long. Trimming left V 0 bases short and J 0 bases short, with 14 bases between. Germline loops: CDR1 MGHRA, CDR2 YSYEKL.

The V call is TRBV4-1, the J call TRBJ1-2; the D is unclear. Trimming pared 1 base from V and 7 bases from J, leaving 10 bases between. CDR1 is MGHRA and CDR2 is YSYEKL in the germline V gene. The CDR3 is 13 amino acids. The CDR3 loop is CASSQGETSGYTF. CDR3 coding DNA: TGCGCCAGCAGCCAAGGCGAGACGAGTGGCTACACCTTC.

V gene TRBV28 combines with J gene TRBJ2-5; TRBD2 matches at 11 bases. After removal of 0 bases from V and 3 bases from J, the junction contained 3 bases not matched to a gene. This CDR3 contains 16 residues. Germline assignment: CDR1 MDHEN and CDR2 SYDVKM. The CDR3 sequence: CASSLWGSGGEETQYF. The CDR3 DNA reads as TGTGCCAGCAGTTTATGGGGTAGCGGGGGGGAAGAGACCCAGTACTTC.

The chain employs TRBV5-1 and TRBJ2-7, with TRBD2 identical over 8 bases. The germline V gene has CDR1 SGHRS and CDR2 YFSETQ. V trimming: 0 bases; J trimming: 3 bases; junction bases outside the gene matches: 5. The CDR3 length is 15 residues. The CDR3, as DNA: TGCGCCAGCAGCTTGGAGGTAGCGGGGTTCTACGAGCAGTACTTC. Translated: CASSLEVAGFYEQYF.

The chain carries TRBV9 and TRBJ2-7, with 8 positions matching TRBD2. The germline CDR1 and CDR2 sequences are SGDLS and YYNGEE. With V trimmed by 7 bases and J by 1 base, 13 bases remained unmatched. The CDR3 contains 16 residues. This chain's CDR3 is CASSPGGAESSYEQYF. The CDR3 coding sequence is TGTGCCAGCTCCCCGGGGGGGGCCGAGTCTTCCTACGAGCAGTACTTC.